The next 19 T cell receptor beta chains were all read from a single sample in a study of cytomegalovirus exposure and HLA in healthy donors. PCR used 60 Vbeta primers and 13 Jbeta primers. Sequencing used immunoSEQ multiplex PCR; TCRdb keeps in-frame clones, though not all of them. The table records about 160,000 clones, about 80% of them present only once. The sample comprised PBMCs. These receptors were taken from a man aged 40-55 years in good health and CMV-seronegative.

V gene TRBV5-1 combines with J gene TRBJ2-5; the match to TRBD1 covers 7 bases. The J call may be wrong; the DNA end is better matched by TRBJ2-7. This CDR3 contains 14 residues. Germline V gives CDR1 SGHRS, CDR2 YFSETQ. CDR3 DNA sequence: TGCGCCAGCAGCGTCAACAGGGGAGCCTACGAGCAGTACTTC. Translating gives CASSVNRGAYEQYF.

This clone has a handful of counts. V and J are TRBV29-1 and TRBJ2-2; D is perhaps TRBD1 (5 bases). CDR1 is SQVTM and CDR2 is ANQGSEA in the germline V gene. This CDR3 is 14 amino acids long. Trimming left V 4 bases short and J 6 bases short, with 15 bases between. In DNA form, the CDR3 reads TGCAGCGTTGGGTTCCGGCAGGGCGCCGGGGAGCTGTTTTTT. It is translated as CSVGFRQGAGELFF.

This chain joins TRBV21-1 and TRBJ2-2; the D segment call TRBD1 is taken from the table without a DNA check. TRBV21-1 is an annotated pseudogene. This CDR3 is 15 amino acids long. As DNA, the CDR3 is TGTGCCAGCAGCAAGGGACAGGGCTTCACCGGGGAGCTGTTTTTT. As protein: CASSKGQGFTGELFF.

The chain recombines TRBV5-4 with TRBJ2-1; 7 bases are shared with TRBD1. Looked up from germline, CDR1 is SGHNT and CDR2 is YYREEE (reference sequence). This CDR3 is built from 14 residues. With 7 bases clipped from V and 8 bases from J, the junction kept 12 bases outside the gene matches. The CDR3 region is CASGKQGSFHEQFF. CDR3 nucleotide sequence: TGTGCCAGCGGGAAACAGGGGAGTTTTCATGAGCAGTTCTTC.

The V and J genes are TRBV6-6 and TRBJ2-7, with TRBD2 identical over 8 bases. The CDR3 has 16 residues. Per the germline V gene, CDR1 is MNHNY and CDR2 is SVGAGI (reference sequence). V trimming: 5 bases; J trimming: 0 bases; junction bases outside the gene matches: 9. The CDR3 DNA reads as TGTGCCAGCAGTGACTTATCCGGGGGGGCCTCCTACGAGCAGTACTTC. It yields the protein CASSDLSGGASYEQYF.

The gene calls are TRBV10-3 and TRBJ2-1, with 13 bases matching TRBD2. CDR3 length: 16 amino acids. The germline V gene encodes CDR1 ENHRY and CDR2 SYGVKD. Trimming took 7 bases from V and 8 from J; bases not matched to a gene: 11. CDR3 sequence: CAITDPGLAGLDEQFF. CDR3 bases: TGTGCCATCACCGACCCGGGACTAGCGGGACTGGATGAGCAGTTCTTC.

V gene TRBV7-2 combines with J gene TRBJ2-7; 8 nucleotides align to TRBD2. CDR3 length: 16 amino acids. J gave up 4 bases and V 1 base, and 9 bases lay outside the gene matches. CDR1 is SGHTA, CDR2 FQGNSA, per germline. The CDR3 loop reads CASSLVGGTSIYEQYF. As DNA, the CDR3 is TGTGCCAGCAGCTTAGTAGGCGGGACTAGTATATACGAGCAGTACTTC.

The rearrangement joins TRBV4-1 to TRBJ1-1; TRBD1 matches at 7 bases. CDR1 is MGHRA, CDR2 YSYEKL, per germline. The CDR3 loop spans 17 amino acids. V gave up 1 base and J gave up 0 bases; unmatched junction bases: 8. Written as DNA, the CDR3 is TGCGCCAGCAGCCAAGTTCGGTCAGGGGGTTTGAACACTGAAGCTTTCTTT. This encodes CASSQVRSGGLNTEAFF.

This chain connects TRBV25-1 to TRBJ2-3; 13 bases align to TRBD2. This CDR3 spans 14 amino acids. The V gene end was trimmed by 11 bases and the J gene end by 7 bases; junction bases not matched to a gene: 9. The germline gives CDR1 MGHDK, CDR2 SYGVNS. This CDR3 is CAPRTSGGPNTQYF. The CDR3 nucleotides are TGTGCCCCCAGGACTAGCGGGGGCCCAAATACGCAGTATTTT.

This clone turned up a few times. The V gene is TRBV19, the J gene TRBJ2-7, with TRBD1 matching 7 bases. CDR1 and CDR2 (germline): LNHDA, SQIVND (reference sequence). The CDR3 loop spans 15 amino acids. Germline trimming cut 8 bases from V and 0 bases from J; bases unmatched to any gene: 10. The CDR3: CASGGKGQSSYEQYF. CDR3 sequence (DNA): TGTGCCAGTGGAGGAAAGGGACAGAGCTCCTACGAGCAGTACTTC. The full variable domain, its missing parts supplied by reference TRBV19 and TRBJ2-7, is DGGITQSPKYLFRKEGQNVTLSCEQNLNHDAMYWYRQDPGQGLRLIYYSQIVNDFQKGDIAEGYSVSREKKESFPLTVTSAQKNPTAFYLCASGGKGQSSYEQYFGPGTRLTVT.

V usage is TRBV11-1 and J usage is TRBJ2-1; 8 bases map to TRBD1. Germline V gives CDR1 SGHAT, CDR2 FQDESV (reference sequence). V lost 2 bases to trimming and J lost 5 bases; unmatched junction nucleotides: 11. This CDR3 contains 17 residues. The CDR3 loop is CASSLFSGGFSDNEQFF. The CDR3 DNA follows: TGTGCCAGCAGCTTATTTTCAGGGGGCTTTTCCGACAATGAGCAGTTCTTC.

This clone is a singleton in its sample. The chain recombines TRBV6-5 with TRBJ2-7, with D maybe TRBD2 (5 bases). The CDR3 spans 14 residues. CDR1 MNHEY and CDR2 SVGAGI come from the germline V gene. V was trimmed by 2 bases and J by 6 bases, leaving 14 bases between them. The CDR3 DNA is TGTGCCAGCAGTTACGGCCCCCGGGGTGCCGAGCAGTACTTC. As protein: CASSYGPRGAEQYF.

This clone has more than one count but fewer than ten. The gene calls are TRBV10-3 and TRBJ2-7; 9 bases agree with TRBD1. V shed 3 bases, J shed 2 bases, and the junction held 8 bases outside the gene matches. Germline CDR1 and CDR2: ENHRY and SYGVKD. The CDR3 loop spans 16 amino acids. CDR3 sequence (DNA): TGTGCCATCAGTGACTTAATGGGGGACAGGGCCTACGAGCAGTACTTC. This sequence encodes CAISDLMGDRAYEQYF.

This chain links TRBV9 with TRBJ1-1; 7 bases line up with TRBD1. CDR1 is SGDLS, CDR2 YYNGEE, per germline. CDR3 length equals 14 residues. V shed 4 bases and J 5 bases; nucleotides not matched to a gene: 8. This CDR3 reads CASSSPGGSTEAFF. In DNA, the CDR3 is TGTGCCAGCAGCTCCCCAGGGGGGAGTACTGAAGCTTTCTTT.

The chain uses TRBV10-3 and TRBJ1-5; 7 nucleotides match TRBD1. Per the germline V gene, CDR1 is ENHRY and CDR2 is SYGVKD. This CDR3 has 13 residues. Trimming took 2 bases from V and 5 from J; bases not matched to a gene: 0. CDR3 nucleotides: TGTGCCATCAGTGAGGACAGGGATCAGCCCCAGCATTTT. It is translated as CAISEDRDQPQHF.

The rearrangement links TRBV13 to TRBJ1-1; D possibly corresponds to TRBD1 (5 bases). Trimming pared 2 bases from V and 4 bases from J, leaving 5 bases between. Looked up from germline, CDR1 is PRHDT and CDR2 is FYEKMQ (reference sequence). CDR3 length: 12 residues. The CDR3 region is CASSLRGTEAFF. The DNA for the CDR3 is TGTGCCAGCAGCTTAAGGGGCACTGAAGCTTTCTTT.

This sequence joins TRBV30 and TRBJ1-5; D remains unclear. This CDR3 has 13 residues. The germline gives CDR1 GTSNPN, CDR2 SVGIG (reference sequence). With 0 bases removed from V and 3 bases from J, the gap between germline ends came to 6 bases. The CDR3 here is CAWSVADNQPQHF. CDR3 in DNA: TGTGCCTGGAGTGTGGCAGACAATCAGCCCCAGCATTTT.

This chain uses TRBV29-1 with TRBJ2-7; 10 nucleotides align to TRBD1. Germline trimming cut 7 bases from V and 2 bases from J; bases unmatched to any gene: 5. Germline lookup yields CDR1 SQVTM and CDR2 ANQGSEA. The CDR3 contains 13 residues. The CDR3 loop is CSADRGPPYEQYF. DNA of the CDR3: TGCAGCGCCGACAGGGGGCCTCCCTACGAGCAGTACTTC.

The chain couples TRBV27 to TRBJ2-3; TRBD2 matches 7 bases. This CDR3 has 16 amino acids. V shed 3 bases and J 1 base; nucleotides not matched to a gene: 7. Germline loops: CDR1 MNHEY, CDR2 SMNVEV (reference sequence). The CDR3 reads CASSFLTGGRTDTQYF. CDR3 in DNA: TGTGCCAGCAGTTTTTTAACGGGAGGCCGCACAGATACGCAGTATTTT.